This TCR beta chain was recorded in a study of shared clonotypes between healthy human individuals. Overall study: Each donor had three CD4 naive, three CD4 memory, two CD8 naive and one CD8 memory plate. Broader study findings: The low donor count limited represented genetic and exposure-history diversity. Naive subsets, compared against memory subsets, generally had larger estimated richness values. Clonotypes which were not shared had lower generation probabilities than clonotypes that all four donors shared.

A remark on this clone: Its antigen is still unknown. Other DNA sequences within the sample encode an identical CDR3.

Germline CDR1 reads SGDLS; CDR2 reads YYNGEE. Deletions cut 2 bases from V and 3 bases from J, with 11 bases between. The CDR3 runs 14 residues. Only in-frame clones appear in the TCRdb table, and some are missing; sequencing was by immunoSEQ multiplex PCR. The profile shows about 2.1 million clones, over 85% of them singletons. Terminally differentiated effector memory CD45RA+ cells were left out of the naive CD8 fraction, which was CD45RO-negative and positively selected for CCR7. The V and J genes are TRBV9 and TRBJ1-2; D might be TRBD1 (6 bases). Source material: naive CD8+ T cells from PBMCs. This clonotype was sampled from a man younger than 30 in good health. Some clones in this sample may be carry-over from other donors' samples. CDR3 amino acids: CASSVAGTHYGYTF. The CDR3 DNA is TGTGCCAGCAGCGTCGCCGGGACACACTATGGCTACACCTTC.